What follows are 20 T cell receptor beta chains derived from one specimen sequenced in a study of T cell changes during pregnancy in multiple sclerosis. Assay: immunoSEQ multiplex PCR; the TCRdb copy retains only in-frame clones and omits some. This repertoire shows roughly 88,000 clones, around 90% found once; its top ten account for 1.5% to 1.9%. Sample: peripheral blood, taken in the first trimester of pregnancy. Receptors were obtained from a female donor with multiple sclerosis, enrolled in a pregnancy study.

The chain links TRBV5-4 to TRBJ2-1; D is perhaps TRBD2 (5 bases). V lost 1 base to trimming and J lost 8 bases, with 10 bases between them. Germline loops: CDR1 SGHNT, CDR2 YYREEE (reference sequence). The CDR3 is 13 amino acids. The CDR3 DNA sequence: TGTGCCAGCAGCTTGCGGGGTGGGGATGAGCAGTTCTTC. Protein sequence: CASSLRGGDEQFF.

This clone has only a few counts. J is TRBJ2-1 and V is TRBV27; 14 bases map to TRBD2. This CDR3 spans 15 amino acids. The germline V gene encodes CDR1 MNHEY and CDR2 SMNVEV (reference sequence). The ends lost 5 bases at V and 8 bases at J; junction bases unmatched: 5. CDR3 bases: TGTGCCAGCAGTATTCGACTAGCGGGAGGGCATGAGCAGTTCTTC. Translation gives CASSIRLAGGHEQFF.

For the CDR3, the DNA is TGTGCCAGCAGCTTATCGACACTGAACACTGAAGCTTTCTTT. Its translation: CASSLSTLNTEAFF. The chain links TRBV7-9 to TRBJ1-1, with D uncertain. Germline V gives CDR1 SEHNR, CDR2 FQNEAQ (reference sequence). The CDR3 extends over 14 amino acids. V lost 2 bases, J lost 0 bases, and 7 bases lay in between.

This clone was counted a single time. The V call is TRBV30, the J call TRBJ2-7, with D tentatively TRBD1 (5 bases). CDR3 size: 13 residues. With 0 bases removed from V and 2 bases from J, the gap between germline ends came to 8 bases. Per the germline V gene, CDR1 is GTSNPN and CDR2 is SVGIG (reference sequence). CDR3 region: CAWSVSRAYEQYF. The CDR3, as DNA: TGTGCCTGGAGTGTAAGCAGGGCCTACGAGCAGTACTTC.

This rearrangement joins TRBV4-3 to TRBJ2-1; 9 bases agree with TRBD2. This CDR3 contains 17 residues. Per germline, CDR1 LGHNA and CDR2 YSLEER. After removal of 0 bases from V and 6 bases from J, the junction contained 9 bases not matched to a gene. For the CDR3, the DNA is TGCGCCAGCAGCCAAGAAGTAGCGGGAGTGCCTTCCAATGAGCAGTTCTTC. It codes for CASSQEVAGVPSNEQFF.

V is TRBV7-2 and J is TRBJ2-3; 12 bases map to TRBD2. CDR1 is SGHTA and CDR2 is FQGNSA in the germline V gene. V lost 1 base and J lost 3; bases outside the gene matches: 5. There are 17 residues in the CDR3. The chain's CDR3 is CASSLGSSGRVTDTQYF. Written as DNA, the CDR3 is TGTGCCAGCAGCTTAGGATCTAGCGGGAGGGTTACAGATACGCAGTATTTT.

The rearrangement joins TRBV4-3 to TRBJ1-1; perhaps TRBD1 as D (5 bases). Germline assignment: CDR1 LGHNA and CDR2 YSLEER. CDR3 size: 16 residues. The ends were cut back, 4 bases at V and 2 bases at J, with 17 bases in the middle. DNA of the CDR3: TGCGCCAGCAGCCTAAGCTGGGGCGACAAAAACACTGAAGCTTTCTTT. It yields the protein CASSLSWGDKNTEAFF.

The V call is TRBV19, the J call TRBJ1-2, with D maybe TRBD1 (6 bases). With 3 bases removed from V and 3 bases from J, the gap between germline ends came to 8 bases. Germline V gene lookup returns CDR1 LNHDA and CDR2 SQIVND (reference sequence). The CDR3 extends over 13 amino acids. This CDR3 reads CASSINRDYGYTF. DNA of the CDR3: TGTGCCAGTAGTATCAACAGGGACTATGGCTACACCTTC. Full variable domain (rest looked up from reference TRBV19 and TRBJ1-2): DGGITQSPKYLFRKEGQNVTLSCEQNLNHDAMYWYRQDPGQGLRLIYYSQIVNDFQKGDIAEGYSVSREKKESFPLTVTSAQKNPTAFYLCASSINRDYGYTFGSGTRLTVV.

The chain joins TRBV7-9 to TRBJ2-7; TRBD1 is a possible D gene (5 bases). Germline-derived CDR1 and CDR2 are SEHNR and FQNEAQ (reference sequence). V was shortened by 2 bases and J by 3 bases, with 14 bases between the two germline ends. The CDR3 covers 15 residues. CDR3 DNA sequence: TGTGCCAGCAGCTTAACGGCAGGGCAGATCTACGAGCAGTACTTC. Residues: CASSLTAGQIYEQYF.

This chain joins TRBV5-1 and TRBJ2-2; D is perhaps TRBD1 (6 bases). The CDR3 consists of 15 residues. Per the germline V gene, CDR1 is SGHRS and CDR2 is YFSETQ. The ends were cut back, 3 bases at V and 1 base at J, with 10 bases in the middle. CDR3 bases: TGCGCCAGCAGCTCTCCGGGACAGAACACCGGGGAGCTGTTTTTT. This codes for CASSSPGQNTGELFF.

This chain links TRBV27 with TRBJ1-1; D gene ambiguous. Germline V lookup: CDR1 MNHEY, CDR2 SMNVEV (reference sequence). The CDR3 is 13 residues long. The V gene lost 3 bases and the J gene lost 1 base, with 6 bases spanning the gap. The CDR3 protein is CASSFAGNTEAFF. The CDR3 DNA is TGTGCCAGCAGTTTCGCGGGGAACACTGAAGCTTTCTTT.

V is TRBV28 and J is TRBJ2-7; possibly TRBD2 for D (6 bases). Looked up from germline, CDR1 is MDHEN and CDR2 is SYDVKM. V gave up 7 bases and J gave up 6 bases, with 10 bases separating them. The CDR3 totals 11 residues. CDR3 sequence (DNA): TGTGCCAGCACCACCGGGGGCGAGCAGTACTTC. Translation gives CASTTGGEQYF.

V and J are TRBV9 and TRBJ2-2; TRBD1 agrees at 8 bases. Germline V lookup: CDR1 SGDLS, CDR2 YYNGEE. The CDR3 sequence is 14 residues long. V trimming: 3 bases; J trimming: 8 bases; junction bases outside the gene matches: 6. The CDR3 is CASSDPGGLGELFF. CDR3 coding DNA: TGTGCCAGCAGCGATCCAGGGGGCTTGGGGGAGCTGTTTTTT.

This rearrangement joins TRBV9 to TRBJ2-2; 9 nucleotides line up with TRBD1. V dropped 0 bases and J dropped 3; count of bases not matched to a gene: 6. CDR1 and CDR2 from the germline V gene are SGDLS and YYNGEE. This CDR3 has 17 residues. CDR3 sequence: CASSVAERTGDTGELFF. For the CDR3, the DNA is TGTGCCAGCAGCGTAGCCGAACGGACAGGGGACACCGGGGAGCTGTTTTTT.

The chain couples TRBV9 to TRBJ2-1, with TRBD2 matching 11 bases. The germline V gene has CDR1 SGDLS and CDR2 YYNGEE. The junction had 12 bases not matched to a gene; V was cut back by 0 bases and J by 4 bases. The CDR3 contains 19 residues. DNA for the CDR3: TGTGCCAGCAGCGTAGCCTCGACTAGCGGGACCCCTGAGTACAATGAGCAGTTCTTC. Protein product: CASSVASTSGTPEYNEQFF.

The chain has TRBV5-1 and TRBJ2-3; 7 bases are a match to TRBD2. CDR1 is SGHRS and CDR2 is YFSETQ in the germline V gene. The V and J ends lost 6 bases and 6 bases, in that order; junction bases with no gene match: 10. CDR3 length equals 14 residues. The CDR3 here is CASTGTTKIDTQYF. In DNA, the CDR3 is TGCGCCAGCACCGGGACTACCAAGATTGATACGCAGTATTTT.

The chain links TRBV6-1 to TRBJ2-7, with TRBD2 matching over 11 bases. V gave up 7 bases and J gave up 3 bases; unmatched junction bases: 8. Germline lookup yields CDR1 MNHNS and CDR2 SASEGT. This CDR3 is 15 amino acids long. The DNA for the CDR3 is TGTGCCAGCATACAAAGGCTAGCGGGAGGCTACGAGCAGTACTTC. Residues: CASIQRLAGGYEQYF.

The chain employs TRBV9 and TRBJ2-1, with D tentatively TRBD2 (6 bases). Germline V CDR1 and CDR2: SGDLS, YYNGEE. The V end was cut by 0 bases, the J end by 4 bases, with 8 bases between. The CDR3 loop spans 14 amino acids. The CDR3 DNA reads TGTGCCAGCAGCGTAGGGGGGGTGTACAATGAGCAGTTCTTC. It is translated as CASSVGGVYNEQFF.

Worth noting for this clone: The junction departs from germline at one end; a sequencing error may be responsible. J is TRBJ2-1 and V is TRBV11-2; D unresolved. Germline loops: CDR1 SGHAT, CDR2 FQNNGV. The CDR3 covers 12 residues. CDR3 nucleotide sequence: TGTGCAAGCAGCTTGCTACACAATGAGCAGTTCTTC. Amino acid sequence: CASSLLHNEQFF.

J is TRBJ2-7 and V is TRBV27; weak D call: TRBD1 (6 bases). Trimming shortened V by 2 bases and J by 9 bases, and 17 bases separated the two germline ends. The CDR3 extends over 14 amino acids. Germline assignment: CDR1 MNHEY and CDR2 SMNVEV (reference sequence). CDR3 sequence reads: CASSLARGPLRQYF. The CDR3 DNA is TGTGCCAGCAGTTTAGCCAGGGGCCCGCTCCGGCAGTACTTC.